A few counts support the clone carrying this T cell receptor beta chain. The antigen remains unidentified. Noted time point: patch test 1, 2 weeks after DPC sensitization. This sample's treatment: therapeutic diphenylcyclopropenone sensitization with weekly scalp DPC. As handled by the study authors: Between roughly 20,000 and 690,600 TCRs appeared in each sample, and the median stood at roughly 100,000. TCRdb recomputed calls from the RACE reads with MiXCR, one row per CDR3 protein. For this entry, the V and J calls and clone size follow TCRdb and not the study's own pipeline. The data hold fewer than 400,000 distinct CDR3 sequences, with approximately 6.3% observed a single time. The V end lost 3 bases, the J end lost 2 bases, and 17 bases lay between the germline ends. CDR3 length: 16 amino acids. In germline, CDR1 is DFQATT, CDR2 SNEGSKA (reference sequence). This entry is derived from a study of human T cells and chemical hapten exposure. Study in general: Patients had diphenylcyclopropenone applied to the scalp weekly throughout the approximately 25-week study.

Study-level results: Compared to controls, expanded TCRs made significantly more large clusters of similar CDR3s.

The rearrangement uses TRBV20-1 and TRBJ1-5; the D is unclear. The receptor's source is a woman aged 18-29 years with alopecia areata. Some clones in this sample may be carry-over from other donors' samples. Source: whole blood, taken in connection with sensitization to the hapten diphenylcyclopropenone (DPC). The CDR3 nucleotides read TGCAGTGCTAGTCAGGTAGGGTACGGCGGCAATCAGCCCCAGCATTTT. Protein: CSASQVGYGGNQPQHF.